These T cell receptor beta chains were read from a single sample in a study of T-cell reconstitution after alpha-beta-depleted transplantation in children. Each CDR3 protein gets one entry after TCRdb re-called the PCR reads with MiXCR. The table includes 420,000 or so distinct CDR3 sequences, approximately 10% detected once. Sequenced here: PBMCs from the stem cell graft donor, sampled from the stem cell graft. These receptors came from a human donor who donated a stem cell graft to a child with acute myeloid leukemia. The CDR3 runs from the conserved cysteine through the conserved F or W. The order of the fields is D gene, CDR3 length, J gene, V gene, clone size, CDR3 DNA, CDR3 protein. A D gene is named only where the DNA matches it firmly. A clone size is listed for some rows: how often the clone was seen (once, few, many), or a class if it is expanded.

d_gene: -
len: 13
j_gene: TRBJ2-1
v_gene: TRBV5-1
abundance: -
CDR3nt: TGCGCCAGCAGCATAGGCGACAGCAATGAGCAGTTCTTC
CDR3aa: CASSIGDSNEQFF

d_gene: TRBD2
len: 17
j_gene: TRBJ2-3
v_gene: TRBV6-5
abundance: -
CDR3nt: TGTGCCAGCAGTTACCGGACTAGCGGGTCCCACACAGATACGCAGTATTTT
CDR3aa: CASSYRTSGSHTDTQYF

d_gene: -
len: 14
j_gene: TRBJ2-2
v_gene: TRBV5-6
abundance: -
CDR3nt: TGTGCCATCAGCCCCGGGACGCTCTGCGGGGAGCTGTTTTTT
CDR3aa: CAISPGTLCGELFF

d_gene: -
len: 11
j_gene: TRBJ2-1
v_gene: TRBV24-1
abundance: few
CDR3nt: TGTGCCACCAGACACGGAGATGAGCAGTTCTTC
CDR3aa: CATRHGDEQFF

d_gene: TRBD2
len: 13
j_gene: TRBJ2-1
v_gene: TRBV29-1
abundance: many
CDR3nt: TGCAGCGTTGGCCCTAGCGGGAGCAATGAGCAGTTCTTC
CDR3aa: CSVGPSGSNEQFF

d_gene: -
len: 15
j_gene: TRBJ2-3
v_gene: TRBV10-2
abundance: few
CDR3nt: TGCGCCAGCATTCCGGACGGAGGGTTCACAGATACGCAGTATTTT
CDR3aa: CASIPDGGFTDTQYF

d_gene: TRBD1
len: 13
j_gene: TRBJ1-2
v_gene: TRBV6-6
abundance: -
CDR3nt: TGTGCCAGCAGTTTCACAGGGGAGGGTGGCTACACCTTC
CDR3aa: CASSFTGEGGYTF

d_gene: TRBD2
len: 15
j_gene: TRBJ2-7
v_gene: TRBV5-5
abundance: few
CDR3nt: TGTGCCAGCAGCTTGCAGACTAGCGGGAGCTACGAGCAGTACTTC
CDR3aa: CASSLQTSGSYEQYF

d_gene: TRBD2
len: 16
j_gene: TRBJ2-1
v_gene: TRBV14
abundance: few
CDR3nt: TGTGCCAGCAGCCAGGGACTAGCGGGGTCCTACAATGAGCAGTTCTTC
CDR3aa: CASSQGLAGSYNEQFF

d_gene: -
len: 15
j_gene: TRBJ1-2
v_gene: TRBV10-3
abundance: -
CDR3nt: TGTGCCATCAGTGCGGCAGCGGATTCTCTATATGGCTACACCTTC
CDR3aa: CAISAAADSLYGYTF

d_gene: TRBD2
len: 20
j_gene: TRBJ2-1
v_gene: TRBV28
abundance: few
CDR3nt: TGTGCCAGCAGTCCTTCCCCGACTAGCGGGGGGCAGAGCTCCTACAATGAGCAGTTCTTC
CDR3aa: CASSPSPTSGGQSSYNEQFF

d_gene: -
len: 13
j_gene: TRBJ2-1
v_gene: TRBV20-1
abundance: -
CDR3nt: TGCAGTGCTAGAGACCTCGAAGGGGGTGAGCAGTTCTTC
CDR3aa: CSARDLEGGEQFF

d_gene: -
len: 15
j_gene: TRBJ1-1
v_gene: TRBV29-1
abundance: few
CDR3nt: TGCAGCGTTGAAACCTTGTCTGGCTCAGAGACTGAAGCTTTCTTT
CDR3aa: CSVETLSGSETEAFF

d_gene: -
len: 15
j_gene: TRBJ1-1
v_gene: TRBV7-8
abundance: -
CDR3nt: TGTGCCAGCAGCCTACGGGTCAGGAAGAACACTGAAGCTTTCTTT
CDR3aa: CASSLRVRKNTEAFF

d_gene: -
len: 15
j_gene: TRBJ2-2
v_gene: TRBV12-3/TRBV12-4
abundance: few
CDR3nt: TGTGCCAGCAGTTTCAGGGTGGTAATATCCGGGGAGCTGTTTTTT
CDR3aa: CASSFRVVISGELFF

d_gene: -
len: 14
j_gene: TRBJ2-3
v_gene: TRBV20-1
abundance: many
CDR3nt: TGCAGTGCCAGAACGACGGAGGAACGAAATACGCAGTATTTT
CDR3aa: CSARTTEERNTQYF

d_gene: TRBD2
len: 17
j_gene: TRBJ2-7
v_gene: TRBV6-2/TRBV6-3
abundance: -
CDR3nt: TGTGCCAGCAGTTATCCTCTAGGACTAGCGGAACACTACGAGCAGTACTTC
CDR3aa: CASSYPLGLAEHYEQYF

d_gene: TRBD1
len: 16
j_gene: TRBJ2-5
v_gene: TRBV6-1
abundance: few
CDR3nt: TGTGCCAGCAGTCCTTTACAGGGGGAATTACAAGAGACCCAGTACTTC
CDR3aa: CASSPLQGELQETQYF

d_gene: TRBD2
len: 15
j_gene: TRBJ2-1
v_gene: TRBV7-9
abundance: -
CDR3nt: TGTGCCAGCAGCCCCGGGACTAGCTACTTCAATGAGCAGTTCTTC
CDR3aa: CASSPGTSYFNEQFF

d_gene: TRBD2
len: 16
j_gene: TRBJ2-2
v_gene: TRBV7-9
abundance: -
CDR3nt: TGTGCCAGCAGCTATGTGACTAGCGGGAGGGCCGGGGAGCTGTTTTTT
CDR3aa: CASSYVTSGRAGELFF

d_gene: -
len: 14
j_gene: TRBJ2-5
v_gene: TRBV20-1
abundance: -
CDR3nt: TGCAGTGCTTGGGGGGGGGGCCTCCAAGAGACCCAGTACTTC
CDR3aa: CSAWGGGLQETQYF

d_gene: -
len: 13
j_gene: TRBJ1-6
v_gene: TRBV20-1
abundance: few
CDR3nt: TGCAGTGCCCGACTCTGGGAGGGGTCACCCCTCCACTTT
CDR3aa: CSARLWEGSPLHF

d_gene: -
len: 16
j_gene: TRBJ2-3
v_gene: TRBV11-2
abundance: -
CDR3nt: TGTGCCAGCAGCTTAATTCCTTTTACTAGCACAGATACGCAGTATTTT
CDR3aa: CASSLIPFTSTDTQYF

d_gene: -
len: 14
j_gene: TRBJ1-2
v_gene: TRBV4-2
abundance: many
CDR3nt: TGTGCCAGCAGCCAAGATGGATTGGGGGGTGGCTACACCTTC
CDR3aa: CASSQDGLGGGYTF

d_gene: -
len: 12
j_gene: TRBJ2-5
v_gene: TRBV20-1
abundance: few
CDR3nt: TGCAGTGCACAGGGGGGGATAGAGACCCAGTACTTC
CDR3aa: CSAQGGIETQYF

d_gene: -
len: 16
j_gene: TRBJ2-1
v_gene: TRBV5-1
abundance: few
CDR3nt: TGCGCCAGCAGCTTTGGGTTTAGGGGGGTGCGCGATGAGCAGTTCTTC
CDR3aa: CASSFGFRGVRDEQFF

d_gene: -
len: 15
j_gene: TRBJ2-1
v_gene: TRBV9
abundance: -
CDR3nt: TGTGCCAGCAGCGTTAGTAGTAGGGGTCCTAATGAGCAGTTCTTC
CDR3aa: CASSVSSRGPNEQFF

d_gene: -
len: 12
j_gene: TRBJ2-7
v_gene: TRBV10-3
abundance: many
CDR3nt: TGTGCCATCAGTGAAGACAGCTACGAGCAGTACTTC
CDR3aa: CAISEDSYEQYF

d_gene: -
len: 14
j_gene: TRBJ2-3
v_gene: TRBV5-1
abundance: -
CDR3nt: TGCGCCAGCAGCTTGTTCAAGAACACAGATACGCAGTATTTT
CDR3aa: CASSLFKNTDTQYF

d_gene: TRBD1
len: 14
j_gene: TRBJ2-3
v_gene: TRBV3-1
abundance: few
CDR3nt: TGTGCCAGCAGCCGTCGACAGGGGACAGATACGCAGTATTTT
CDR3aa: CASSRRQGTDTQYF

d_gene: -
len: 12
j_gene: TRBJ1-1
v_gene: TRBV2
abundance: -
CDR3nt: TGTGCCAGCCGGGAGTGGAACACTGAAGCTTTCTTT
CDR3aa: CASREWNTEAFF

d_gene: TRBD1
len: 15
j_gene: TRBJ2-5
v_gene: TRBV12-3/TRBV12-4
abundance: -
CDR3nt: TGTGCCAGCAGTTCCCCGGGACAGGATGTGCAGGCCCAGTACTTC
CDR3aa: CASSSPGQDVQAQYF

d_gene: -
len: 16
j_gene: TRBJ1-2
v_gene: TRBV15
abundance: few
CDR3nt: TGTGCCACCAGCAGAGATCAAAACGGGGGGCACTATGGCTACACCTTC
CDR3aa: CATSRDQNGGHYGYTF

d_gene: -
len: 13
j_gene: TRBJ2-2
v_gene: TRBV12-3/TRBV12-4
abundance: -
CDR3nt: TGTGCCAGCAGTTTACGTGGGGGCGGGGAGCTGTTTTTT
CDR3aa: CASSLRGGGELFF

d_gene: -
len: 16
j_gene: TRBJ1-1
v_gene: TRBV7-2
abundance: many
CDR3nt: TGTGCCAGCAGCCGGAGTCTGGGGGCCGGTTGGACTGAAGCTTTCTTT
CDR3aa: CASSRSLGAGWTEAFF

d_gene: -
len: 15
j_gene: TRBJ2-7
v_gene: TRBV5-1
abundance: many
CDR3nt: TGCGCCAGCAGCCGGACGGGTTCTAGCTCCTACGAGCAGTACTTC
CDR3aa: CASSRTGSSSYEQYF

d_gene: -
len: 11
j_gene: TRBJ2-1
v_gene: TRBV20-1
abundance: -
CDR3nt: TGCAGTGCTGATCACGGGAGTGAGCAGTTCTTC
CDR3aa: CSADHGSEQFF

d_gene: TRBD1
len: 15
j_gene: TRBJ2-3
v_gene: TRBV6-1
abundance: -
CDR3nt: TGTGCCAGCAGTGACCCAGGGGGCAGCACAGATACGCAGTATTTT
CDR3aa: CASSDPGGSTDTQYF

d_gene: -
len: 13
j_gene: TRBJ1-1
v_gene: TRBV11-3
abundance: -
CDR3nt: TGTGCCAGCAGCTTAGATCATGACACTGAAGCTTTCTTT
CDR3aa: CASSLDHDTEAFF

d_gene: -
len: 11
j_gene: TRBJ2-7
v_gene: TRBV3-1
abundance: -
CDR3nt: TGTGCCACCGGAGGGTGGAGCGAGCAGTACTTC
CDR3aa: CATGGWSEQYF

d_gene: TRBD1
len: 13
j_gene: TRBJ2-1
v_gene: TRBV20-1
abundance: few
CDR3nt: TGCAGTGCTTCGACAGGGGGATTGGGTGAGCAGTTCTTC
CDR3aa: CSASTGGLGEQFF

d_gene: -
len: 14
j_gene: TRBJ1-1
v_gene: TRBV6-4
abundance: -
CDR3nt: TGTGCCAGCAGCGCACGGGGTGGGGACACTGAAGCTTTCTTT
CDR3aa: CASSARGGDTEAFF

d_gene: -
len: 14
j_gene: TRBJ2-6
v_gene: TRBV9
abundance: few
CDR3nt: TGTGCCAGCAGCGTAGAGTCCGGGGCCAACGTCCTGACTTTC
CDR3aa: CASSVESGANVLTF

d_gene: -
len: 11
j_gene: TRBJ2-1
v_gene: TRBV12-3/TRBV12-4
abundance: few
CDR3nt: TGTGCCAGCAGTTCCAGCACTAAGCAGTTCTTC
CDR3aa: CASSSSTKQFF

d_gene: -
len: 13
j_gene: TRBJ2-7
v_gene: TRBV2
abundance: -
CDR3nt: TGTGCCAGCTCTCCAGGGGGGGTCTACGAGCAGTACTTC
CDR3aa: CASSPGGVYEQYF

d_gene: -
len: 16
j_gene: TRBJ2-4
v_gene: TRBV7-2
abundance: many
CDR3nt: TGTGCCAGCAGCTTAGTATCGGTTCGCAGGGCGAACATTCAGTACTTC
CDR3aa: CASSLVSVRRANIQYF

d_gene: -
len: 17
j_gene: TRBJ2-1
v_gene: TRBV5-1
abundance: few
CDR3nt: TGCGCCAGCAGCCCGGGACTCACCGGACGAAATTACAATGAGCAGTTCTTC
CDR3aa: CASSPGLTGRNYNEQFF

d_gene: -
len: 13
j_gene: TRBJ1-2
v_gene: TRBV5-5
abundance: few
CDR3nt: TGTGCCAGCAGCATAGACAGTAACTATGGCTACACCTTC
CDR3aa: CASSIDSNYGYTF